The 31 T cell receptor beta chains presented below share a single source sample, sequenced in a study of blood T cell repertoires in COVID-19. This table comes from immunoSEQ multiplex PCR, and its TCRdb copy is limited to in-frame clones, with some not included. The sample lists tens of thousands of clones, 85% to 90% occurring once. Sequenced input: peripheral blood. Receptors were obtained from a human donor in a cohort sampled during active COVID-19.

The gene calls are TRBV5-1 and TRBJ2-5, with D tentatively TRBD1 (6 bases). The CDR3 extends over 13 amino acids. Trimming pared 1 base from V and 9 bases from J, leaving 13 bases between. Germline values: CDR1 SGHRS, CDR2 YFSETQ. CDR3 coding DNA: TGCGCCAGCAGCTTGAACAGGGACGAGGCCCAGTACTTC. It encodes CASSLNRDEAQYF.

This clone appeared a single time. The CDR3 spells CASSLARTSGSAGANVLTF. The CDR3 region has the DNA TGCGCCAGCAGCTTGGCCCGGACTAGCGGGAGTGCTGGGGCCAACGTCCTGACTTTC. V gene TRBV5-1 combines with J gene TRBJ2-6; 13 bases align to TRBD2. CDR1 and CDR2 (germline): SGHRS, YFSETQ. V shed 0 bases, J shed 2 bases, and the junction held 5 bases outside the gene matches. There are 19 residues in the CDR3.

J is TRBJ2-4 and V is TRBV5-4, with 7 bases aligning to TRBD2. V trimming: 4 bases; J trimming: 6 bases; junction bases outside the gene matches: 10. Germline V gene lookup returns CDR1 SGHNT and CDR2 YYREEE (reference sequence). The CDR3 sequence is 15 residues long. CDR3 nucleotide sequence: TGTGCCAGCAGCCCGCGGGGGAACGGGAGAAACATTCAGTACTTC. This sequence encodes CASSPRGNGRNIQYF.

This clone was counted a single time. The rearrangement uses TRBV7-2 and TRBJ2-3, with no clear D. The V end was cut by 2 bases, the J end by 6 bases, with 15 bases between. Germline V gene sequence: CDR1 SGHTA, CDR2 FQGNSA. This CDR3 has 15 amino acids. The CDR3 DNA sequence: TGTGCCAGCAGCTTAAGATCCCCAAGCAGGGATACGCAGTATTTT. Protein sequence: CASSLRSPSRDTQYF.

This clone has a handful of counts. This rearrangement joins TRBV5-1 to TRBJ1-1, with D perhaps TRBD1 (6 bases). V lost 1 base, J lost 4 bases, and 8 bases lay in between. Germline values: CDR1 SGHRS, CDR2 YFSETQ. The CDR3 has 13 amino acids. DNA for the CDR3: TGCGCCAGCAGCTTGACAGGGAGCACTGAAGCTTTCTTT. It translates to CASSLTGSTEAFF.

The chain employs TRBV28 and TRBJ2-1; no definite D call. Germline V lookup: CDR1 MDHEN, CDR2 SYDVKM. V shed 5 bases and J shed 8 bases, with 13 bases lying between them. The CDR3 has 13 amino acids. The CDR3 DNA sequence: TGTGCCAGCAGTATCCCCCTGCGCCATGAGCAGTTCTTC. Protein sequence: CASSIPLRHEQFF.

The chain couples TRBV18 to TRBJ1-1; the match to TRBD1 covers 10 bases. The CDR3 has 14 residues. From germline, CDR1 is KGHSH and CDR2 LQKENI. Trimming at V came to 3 bases and at J to 4 bases, leaving 2 bases not matched to a gene. The CDR3 DNA reads TGTGCCAGCTCACCCGGACAGGGGGGCACTGAAGCTTTCTTT. Translating gives CASSPGQGGTEAFF.

This chain joins TRBV30 and TRBJ1-6, with D uncertain. This CDR3 spans 18 amino acids. Trimming removed 0 bases from V and 0 bases from J, with 15 bases in between. Germline V gene sequence: CDR1 GTSNPN, CDR2 SVGIG (reference sequence). The CDR3 here is CAWSVLGWRPSYNSPLHF. CDR3 DNA sequence: TGTGCCTGGAGTGTACTCGGGTGGAGGCCCTCCTATAATTCACCCCTCCACTTT.

This chain joins TRBV5-1 and TRBJ2-1; the D gene is possibly TRBD2 (6 bases). Germline V gives CDR1 SGHRS, CDR2 YFSETQ. CDR3 length equals 19 residues. V dropped 4 bases and J dropped 0 bases, with 23 bases sitting between them. In DNA form, the CDR3 reads TGCGCCAGCAGCACCCCGGGACTGGGGGAGTTCTCCTCCTACAATGAGCAGTTCTTC. It is translated as CASSTPGLGEFSSYNEQFF. Based on the CDR3 plus reference TRBV5-1 and TRBJ2-1, the full variable domain is KAGVTQTPRYLIKTRGQQVTLSCSPISGHRSVSWYQQTPGQGLQFLFEYFSETQRNKGNFPGRFSGRQFSNSRSEMNVSTLELGDSALYLCASSTPGLGEFSSYNEQFFGPGTRLTVL.

The chain recombines TRBV29-1 with TRBJ2-7, with D possibly TRBD2 on 5 matching bases. V was clipped by 7 bases and J by 1 base, with 14 bases between them. Looked up from germline, CDR1 is SQVTM and CDR2 is ANQGSEA. The CDR3 has 13 amino acids. As DNA, the CDR3 is TGCAGCGCCGCTGGACTTACATCCTACGAGCAGTACTTC. This codes for CSAAGLTSYEQYF.

The chain links TRBV9 to TRBJ2-7; no reliable D call. Trimming left V 2 bases short and J 0 bases short, with 9 bases between. The CDR3 has 14 residues. Germline lookup yields CDR1 SGDLS and CDR2 YYNGEE. The DNA for the CDR3 is TGTGCCAGCAGCGTCGAGTTGTACTCCTACGAGCAGTACTTC. Protein product: CASSVELYSYEQYF.

This chain links TRBV15 with TRBJ1-2; possible D gene TRBD1, 6 bases. The CDR3 spans 15 residues. V lost 5 bases, J lost 8 bases, and 21 bases lay in between. Germline lookup yields CDR1 LNHNV and CDR2 YYDKDF (reference sequence). The CDR3 nucleotides are TGTGCCACCAGCCCTCGGGCAGGGGCGTTAGAAGGCTACACCTTC. Translation: CATSPRAGALEGYTF. The variable domain in full, with the rest retrieved from reference TRBV15 and TRBJ1-2, is DAMVIQNPRYQVTQFGKPVTLSCSQTLNHNVMYWYQQKSSQAPKLLFHYYDKDFNNEADTPDNFQSRRPNTSFCFLDIRSPGLGDTAMYLCATSPRAGALEGYTFGSGTRLTVV.

The chain recombines TRBV4-1 with TRBJ2-1, with 12 bases aligning to TRBD1. J lost 9 bases, V lost 3 bases, and 6 bases had no gene match. CDR1 is MGHRA, CDR2 YSYEKL, per germline. This CDR3 is built from 15 residues. In nucleotides, the CDR3 is TGCGCCAGCAGCCACGCGGGACAGGGGGCGGGTGAGCAGTTCTTC. It codes for CASSHAGQGAGEQFF.

This sequence joins TRBV19 and TRBJ1-3; D gene unclear. Trimming stripped 11 bases from V and 4 bases from J, with 15 bases between. The germline V gene has CDR1 LNHDA and CDR2 SQIVND (reference sequence). The length of the CDR3 is 13 residues. The CDR3 spells CAVNSGSGNTIYF. The CDR3 coding sequence is TGTGCCGTAAACAGCGGATCGGGAAACACCATATATTTT. Based on the CDR3 plus reference TRBV19 and TRBJ1-3, the full variable domain is DGGITQSPKYLFRKEGQNVTLSCEQNLNHDAMYWYRQDPGQGLRLIYYSQIVNDFQKGDIAEGYSVSREKKESFPLTVTSAQKNPTAFYLCAVNSGSGNTIYFGEGSWLTVV.

The chain employs TRBV11-2 and TRBJ2-1, with 10 nucleotides matching TRBD2. Germline values: CDR1 SGHAT, CDR2 FQNNGV. Trimming cost V 6 bases and J 6 bases; bases outside gene matches: 8. The CDR3 consists of 15 residues. CDR3 amino acids: CASRPLAGAGNEQFF. CDR3 sequence (DNA): TGTGCCAGCAGGCCTCTAGCGGGAGCTGGCAATGAGCAGTTCTTC.

V is TRBV5-1 and J is TRBJ2-5; possibly TRBD1 for D (6 bases). This CDR3 is 14 amino acids long. The V and J ends lost 5 bases and 4 bases respectively, with 15 bases between them. Germline CDR1 SGHRS, CDR2 YFSETQ. In DNA form, the CDR3 reads TGCGCCAGCAGGCCTCTCTCAGGGGTAGAGACCCAGTACTTC. As protein: CASRPLSGVETQYF. The variable domain in full, with the rest retrieved from reference TRBV5-1 and TRBJ2-5, is KAGVTQTPRYLIKTRGQQVTLSCSPISGHRSVSWYQQTPGQGLQFLFEYFSETQRNKGNFPGRFSGRQFSNSRSEMNVSTLELGDSALYLCASRPLSGVETQYFGPGTRLLVL.

The V and J genes are TRBV7-9 and TRBJ2-1; no definite D call. Germline V gives CDR1 SEHNR, CDR2 FQNEAQ (reference sequence). The CDR3 spans 12 residues. V shed 5 bases and J shed 6 bases, with 8 bases lying between them. CDR3 protein: CASSPIVNEQFF. The DNA for the CDR3 is TGTGCCAGCAGCCCTATAGTCAATGAGCAGTTCTTC. Full variable domain (remainder filled in from reference TRBV7-9 and TRBJ2-1): DTGVSQNPRHKITKRGQNVTFRCDPISEHNRLYWYRQTLGQGPEFLTYFQNEAQLEKSRLLSDRFSAERPKGSFSTLEIQRTEQGDSAMYLCASSPIVNEQFFGPGTRLTVL.

This chain joins TRBV14 and TRBJ2-7; 7 nucleotides agree with TRBD2. The germline V gene has CDR1 SGHDN and CDR2 FVKESK. The V gene end was trimmed by 4 bases and the J gene end by 4 bases; junction bases not matched to a gene: 10. The CDR3 has 15 amino acids. CDR3: CASSLAGVRNYEQYF. CDR3 nucleotides: TGTGCCAGCAGCCTCGCGGGAGTCCGAAATTACGAGCAGTACTTC.

The chain couples TRBV6-2 or TRBV6-3 to TRBJ1-6; 9 nucleotides agree with TRBD1. Looked up from germline, CDR1 is MNHEY and CDR2 is SVGEGT. The CDR3 loop spans 14 amino acids. With 5 bases clipped from V and 9 bases from J, the junction kept 5 bases outside the gene matches. Here the CDR3 DNA reads TGTGCCAGCAGTCCGGGACAGGGAATTTCACCCCTCCACTTT. The encoded protein is CASSPGQGISPLHF.

The chain couples TRBV18 to TRBJ2-3; 7 nucleotides match TRBD1. Unmatched junction bases numbered 5, after V lost 1 base and J lost 4 bases. CDR1 and CDR2 from the germline V gene are KGHSH and LQKENI. The CDR3 consists of 15 residues. The CDR3 DNA is TGTGCCAGCTCACCACAGGGGGCGGACTCAGATACGCAGTATTTT. It yields the protein CASSPQGADSDTQYF.

V gene TRBV20-1 combines with J gene TRBJ2-5; 7 nucleotides match TRBD1. The germline CDR1 and CDR2 sequences are DFQATT and SNEGSKA (reference sequence). J gave up 1 base and V 7 bases, and 0 bases lay outside the gene matches. The CDR3 has 11 residues. The CDR3 nucleotides are TGCAGTGGGGACAGCCAAGAGACCCAGTACTTC. Translated, it gives CSGDSQETQYF.

The chain is built from TRBV3-1 (or the pseudogene TRBV3-2) and TRBJ2-3; TRBD2 agrees at 13 bases. Looked up from germline, CDR1 is LGHDT and CDR2 is YNNKEL (reference sequence). V was clipped by 4 bases and J by 3 bases; unmatched bases: 7. This CDR3 has 17 residues. DNA for the CDR3: TGTGCCAGCAGCCCACGACTAGCGGGGGGAATGACAGATACGCAGTATTTT. Its protein is CASSPRLAGGMTDTQYF.

The chain has TRBV5-5 and TRBJ2-7; 7 bases are a match to TRBD2. The CDR3 spans 15 residues. Germline CDR1 reads SGHKS; CDR2 reads YYEKEE (reference sequence). V lost 0 bases, J lost 6 bases, and 9 bases stayed unmatched. CDR3 amino acids: CASSLGAGPDGEQYF. The CDR3 nucleotides are TGTGCCAGCAGCTTGGGAGCGGGACCCGACGGCGAGCAGTACTTC.

This clone occurred a few times. The CDR3 nucleotides read TGTGCCAGTAGTATTAGCGGGAGTTTTAATGAGCAGTTCTTC. This translates into CASSISGSFNEQFF. The rearrangement uses TRBV19 and TRBJ2-1, with TRBD2 matching over 9 bases. There are 14 residues in the CDR3. V lost 3 bases to trimming and J lost 7 bases; unmatched junction nucleotides: 4. Germline V gene data show CDR1 as LNHDA and CDR2 as SQIVND (reference sequence).

The genes are TRBV5-5 and TRBJ2-7; tentatively, D is TRBD2 (6 bases). V shed 4 bases and J shed 3 bases, with 8 bases lying between them. The germline V gene has CDR1 SGHKS and CDR2 YYEKEE (reference sequence). There are 12 residues in the CDR3. The CDR3 loop reads CASSRDFYEQYF. The CDR3 DNA reads as TGTGCCAGCAGCCGGGACTTCTACGAGCAGTACTTC.

The chain has TRBV5-4 and TRBJ2-5; TRBD1 agrees at 10 bases. V lost 1 base to trimming and J lost 5 bases; unmatched junction nucleotides: 11. This CDR3 comprises 17 residues. Germline V gene sequence: CDR1 SGHNT, CDR2 YYREEE (reference sequence). The CDR3 spells CASSLNRDRGSGETQYF. As DNA, the CDR3 is TGTGCCAGCAGCTTGAACCGGGACAGGGGAAGTGGGGAGACCCAGTACTTC.

V usage is TRBV2 and J usage is TRBJ2-5; 7 bases are a match to TRBD1. CDR1 and CDR2 from the germline V gene are SNHLY and FYNNEI. After removal of 6 bases from V and 2 bases from J, the junction contained 12 bases not matched to a gene. The CDR3 has 16 residues. The CDR3 DNA reads TGTGCCAGCAGGGGTCTTGGGGACAGCACTCAAGAGACCCAGTACTTC. Translation: CASRGLGDSTQETQYF.

The chain carries TRBV9 and TRBJ1-3; D is possibly TRBD1 (5 bases). Germline V lookup: CDR1 SGDLS, CDR2 YYNGEE. Trimming left V 1 base short and J 7 bases short, with 9 bases between. The CDR3 sequence is 13 residues long. CDR3 DNA: TGTGCCAGCAGCGTACCAGGGCGCAACACCATATATTTT. It is translated as CASSVPGRNTIYF.

This chain connects TRBV7-9 to TRBJ1-2, with no clear D. The CDR3 loop spans 13 amino acids. Germline V gene lookup returns CDR1 SEHNR and CDR2 FQNEAQ (reference sequence). The V end lost 2 bases, the J end lost 4 bases, and 8 bases lay between the germline ends. The CDR3, as DNA: TGTGCCAGCAGCTTACGGGGAATCTATGGCTACACCTTC. It encodes CASSLRGIYGYTF.

This clone was seen a handful of times. This chain uses TRBV10-1 with TRBJ2-7, with D maybe TRBD1 (5 bases). The CDR3 covers 13 residues. Germline CDR1 and CDR2: WNHNN and SYGVQD (reference sequence). Trimming shortened V by 8 bases and J by 3 bases, and 14 bases separated the two germline ends. In DNA, the CDR3 is TGCGCCAGCGCGGCAGGTACAGGCTACGAGCAGTACTTC. It is translated as CASAAGTGYEQYF.

This clone was detected a few times. The V and J genes are TRBV3-1 (or the pseudogene TRBV3-2) and TRBJ2-7, with 7 bases lining up with TRBD1. Germline V CDR1 and CDR2: LGHDT, YNNKEL (reference sequence). V dropped 3 bases and J dropped 3; count of bases not matched to a gene: 5. The length of the CDR3 is 14 residues. CDR3 bases: TGTGCCAGCAGCCAGGGACAGATTTACTACGAGCAGTACTTC. This sequence encodes CASSQGQIYYEQYF.